This T cell receptor beta chain was captured by sequencing in a study of OX40 agonist ivuxolimab in advanced cancers. The repertoire was sequenced with immunoSEQ multiplex PCR; TCRdb's copy has only in-frame clones and lacks some. The data show about 64,000 clones, about 85% seen once. There are 13 residues in the CDR3. Between the trimmed V and J ends, which lost 1 base and 13 bases, there was a span of 16 bases. Germline assignment: CDR1 MNHEY and CDR2 SMNVEV (reference sequence). V gene TRBV27 combines with J gene TRBJ2-5; D remains unclear. The receptor's source is an adult with an advanced solid tumor such as melanoma, head and neck, liver or kidney cancer. Sequences were derived from CD4+ or CD8+ T cells sorted from blood, sampled in a trial of the OX40 agonist ivuxolimab. CDR3 sequence: CASSLWQDQSLYF. The CDR3, as DNA: TGTGCCAGCAGTTTATGGCAGGATCAATCTCTGTACTTC.